A single T cell receptor beta chain is shown here with its context. The data were obtained in a study of blood T cell repertoires in COVID-19. Background on the study: Material from acute and convalescent COVID-19 was sourced from the United States, Italy and Spain.

In the original workflow: Nucleated cell counts were estimated from reference gene primer amplification. Clones were read by immunoSEQ multiplex PCR, and TCRdb kept only the in-frame ones, dropping some. That table gives V, J and clone size, and the DNA gave D and trimming. The sample holds around 480,000 clones; 88% are singletons and the top ten take around an eighth. Germline CDR1 MNHEY, CDR2 SVGAGI. The V and J ends lost 5 bases and 9 bases, in that order; junction bases with no gene match: 8. The CDR3 is 13 residues long. V usage is TRBV6-5 and J usage is TRBJ2-3; 7 bases fit TRBD1. The source is a woman aged 45 to 65 with COVID-19, enrolled during active disease. The sequenced sample consisted of peripheral blood. The CDR3 DNA sequence: TGTGCCAGCAGTCAAAGACAGGGAGCGACGCAGTATTTT. Encoded protein: CASSQRQGATQYF.